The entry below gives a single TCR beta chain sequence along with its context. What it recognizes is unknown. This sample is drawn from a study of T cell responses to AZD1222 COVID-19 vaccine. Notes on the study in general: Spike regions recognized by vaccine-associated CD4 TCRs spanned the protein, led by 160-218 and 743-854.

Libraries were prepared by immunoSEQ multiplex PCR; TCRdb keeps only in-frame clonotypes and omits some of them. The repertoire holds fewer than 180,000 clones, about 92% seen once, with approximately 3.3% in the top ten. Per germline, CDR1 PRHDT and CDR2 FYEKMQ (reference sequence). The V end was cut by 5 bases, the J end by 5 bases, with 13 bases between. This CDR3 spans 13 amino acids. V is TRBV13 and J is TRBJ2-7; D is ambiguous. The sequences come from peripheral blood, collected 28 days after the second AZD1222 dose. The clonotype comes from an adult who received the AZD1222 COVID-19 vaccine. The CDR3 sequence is CASSPAPGDEQYF. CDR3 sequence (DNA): TGTGCCAGCAGCCCCGCACCAGGAGACGAGCAGTACTTC.